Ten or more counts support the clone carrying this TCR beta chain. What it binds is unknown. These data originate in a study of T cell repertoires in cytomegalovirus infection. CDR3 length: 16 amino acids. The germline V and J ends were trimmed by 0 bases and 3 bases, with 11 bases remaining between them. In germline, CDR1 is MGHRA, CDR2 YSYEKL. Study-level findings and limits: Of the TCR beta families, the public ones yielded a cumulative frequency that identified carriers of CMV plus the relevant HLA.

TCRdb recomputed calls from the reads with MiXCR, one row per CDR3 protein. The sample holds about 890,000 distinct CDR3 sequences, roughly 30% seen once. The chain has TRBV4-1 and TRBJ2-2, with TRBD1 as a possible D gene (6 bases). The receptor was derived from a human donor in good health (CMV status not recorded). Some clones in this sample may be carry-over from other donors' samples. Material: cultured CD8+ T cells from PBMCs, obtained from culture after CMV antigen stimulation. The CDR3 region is CASSQDPQGDTGELFF. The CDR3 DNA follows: TGCGCCAGCAGCCAAGATCCACAGGGTGACACCGGGGAGCTGTTTTTT.